The 24 T cell receptor beta chains in this list originate from one sample, sequenced in a study of OX40 agonist ivuxolimab in advanced cancers. Assay used: immunoSEQ multiplex PCR; TCRdb lists only in-frame clones, some missing. Seen here are about 32,000 clones, approximately 87% observed once, and the top ten hold roughly 30%. This sample comprised CD4+ or CD8+ T cells sorted from blood, obtained in a trial of the OX40 agonist ivuxolimab. All receptors come from an adult with an advanced solid tumor such as melanoma, head and neck, liver or kidney cancer.

The genes are TRBV27 and TRBJ2-5, with 9 bases that match TRBD2. V was pared by 5 bases and J by 4 bases, with 11 bases of the junction left unmatched. Germline assignment: CDR1 MNHEY and CDR2 SMNVEV (reference sequence). The CDR3 consists of 16 residues. The CDR3 coding sequence is TGTGCCAGCAGTCCCACGATAGCGGGAGCAATAGAGACCCAGTACTTC. Translating it yields CASSPTIAGAIETQYF.

The V and J genes are TRBV6-5 and TRBJ2-6; no clear D gene. This CDR3 is 13 amino acids long. Per germline, CDR1 MNHEY and CDR2 SVGAGI. The ends were cut back, 0 bases at V and 3 bases at J, with 0 bases in the middle. The CDR3 DNA is TGTGCCAGCAGTTACTCTGGGGCCAACGTCCTGACTTTC. Translated, it gives CASSYSGANVLTF.

The chain links TRBV15 to TRBJ2-7, with a tentative D call TRBD2 (5 bases). Germline V CDR1 and CDR2: LNHNV, YYDKDF (reference sequence). The CDR3 has 13 amino acids. Trimming pared 5 bases from V and 3 bases from J, leaving 11 bases between. The CDR3 bases are TGTGCCACCAGCGTCGGGAAGATCTACGAGCAGTACTTC. Its protein is CATSVGKIYEQYF. The whole variable domain, filled in from reference TRBV15 and TRBJ2-7, reads DAMVIQNPRYQVTQFGKPVTLSCSQTLNHNVMYWYQQKSSQAPKLLFHYYDKDFNNEADTPDNFQSRRPNTSFCFLDIRSPGLGDTAMYLCATSVGKIYEQYFGPGTRLTVT.

The sample holds one count of this clone. The chain joins TRBV5-6 to TRBJ2-7; D is tentatively TRBD1 or TRBD2 (5 bases each). Looked up from germline, CDR1 is SGHDT and CDR2 is YYEEEE. The CDR3 spans 16 residues. V was clipped by 1 base and J by 1 base, with 15 bases between them. CDR3 sequence: CASSLSWGMGSYEQYF. CDR3 nucleotides: TGTGCCAGCAGCTTGTCATGGGGGATGGGTTCCTACGAGCAGTACTTC.

This chain connects TRBV5-1 to TRBJ1-2, with D perhaps matching TRBD1 (5 bases). The V and J ends lost 1 base and 14 bases respectively, with 15 bases between them. This CDR3 has 12 amino acids. Germline CDR1 and CDR2: SGHRS and YFSETQ. The CDR3 DNA reads TGCGCCAGCAGCTTGCCGACAGAGACTTGGACCTTC. Translating it yields CASSLPTETWTF.

The chain carries TRBV11-1 and TRBJ2-7; D unresolved. Germline V gives CDR1 SGHAT, CDR2 FQDESV (reference sequence). CDR3 length: 14 residues. Deletions cut 5 bases from V and 1 base from J, with 12 bases between. The CDR3 loop is CASSLSGGSYEQYF. CDR3 nucleotide sequence: TGTGCCAGCAGCCTATCGGGTGGGTCCTACGAGCAGTACTTC.

This clone occurred once. CDR3 protein: CASSSASLEELFF. As DNA, the CDR3 is TGTGCCAGCAGTTCTGCTAGTTTAGAGGAGCTGTTTTTT. This rearrangement joins TRBV27 to TRBJ2-2; no reliable D call. Germline values: CDR1 MNHEY, CDR2 SMNVEV (reference sequence). The CDR3 contains 13 residues. The V end lost 4 bases, the J end lost 10 bases, and 13 bases lay between the germline ends.

The chain carries TRBV10-3 and TRBJ2-4; tentatively, D is TRBD1 or TRBD2 (5 bases each). The CDR3 sequence is 12 residues long. The germline V and J ends were trimmed by 2 bases and 8 bases, with 7 bases remaining between them. In germline, CDR1 is ENHRY, CDR2 SYGVKD. CDR3: CAISEPGHIQYF. The CDR3 DNA follows: TGTGCCATCAGTGAGCCGGGACACATTCAGTACTTC.

The CDR3, as DNA: TGTGCCAGCAGCGTAGAGGGGGCTACTGAAGCTTTCTTT. This codes for CASSVEGATEAFF. The chain uses TRBV9 and TRBJ1-1; 7 nucleotides line up with TRBD1. Looked up from germline, CDR1 is SGDLS and CDR2 is YYNGEE. The CDR3 has 13 residues. Germline trimming cut 0 bases from V and 5 bases from J; bases unmatched to any gene: 1. Combining the CDR3 with reference TRBV9 and TRBJ1-1 gives the whole variable domain DSGVTQTPKHLITATGQRVTLRCSPRSGDLSVYWYQQSLDQGLQFLIQYYNGEERAKGNILERFSAQQFPDLHSELNLSSLELGDSALYFCASSVEGATEAFFGQGTRLTVV.

V and J are TRBV7-9 and TRBJ2-7, with TRBD1 matching 8 bases. Trimming removed 1 base from V and 5 bases from J; junction bases left unmatched: 4. This CDR3 comprises 14 residues. Looked up from germline, CDR1 is SEHNR and CDR2 is FQNEAQ (reference sequence). The CDR3 loop is CASSLGTGLNEQYF. CDR3 nucleotides: TGTGCCAGCAGCTTAGGGACAGGGCTTAACGAGCAGTACTTC.

This clone was observed a few times. The chain links TRBV27 to TRBJ2-5; 8 bases line up with TRBD1. Germline-derived CDR1 and CDR2 are MNHEY and SMNVEV (reference sequence). The CDR3 spans 13 residues. V gave up 5 bases and J gave up 5 bases; unmatched junction bases: 4. In DNA form, the CDR3 reads TGTGCCAGCAGTCGGGACAGGTTCGAGACCCAGTACTTC. Its translation: CASSRDRFETQYF.

The rearrangement links TRBV27 to TRBJ2-3; 8 positions match TRBD2. Germline CDR1 and CDR2: MNHEY and SMNVEV (reference sequence). The ends lost 3 bases at V and 5 bases at J; junction bases unmatched: 13. The CDR3 is made up of 17 amino acids. In nucleotides, the CDR3 is TGTGCCAGCAGTTTCGGGAGGGCCGATGTAGGGTTAGATACGCAGTATTTT. Translating it yields CASSFGRADVGLDTQYF.

This clone has only one observation. This chain uses TRBV7-9 with TRBJ1-2; tentative D call: TRBD1 (5 bases). The CDR3 covers 14 residues. Per germline, CDR1 SEHNR and CDR2 FQNEAQ (reference sequence). Between the trimmed V and J ends, which lost 4 bases and 4 bases, there was a span of 13 bases. The DNA for the CDR3 is TGTGCCAGCAGCTCTGGGGCACCACTCTATGGCTACACCTTC. As protein: CASSSGAPLYGYTF.

V usage is TRBV4-1 and J usage is TRBJ2-7; TRBD2 is a possible D gene (5 bases). In germline, CDR1 is MGHRA, CDR2 YSYEKL. Trimming took off 0 bases at V and 3 bases at J, with 9 bases between the two ends. The CDR3 consists of 14 residues. The CDR3 DNA follows: TGCGCCAGCAGCCAAGACGTCGGGGACTACGAGCAGTACTTC. Translated: CASSQDVGDYEQYF.

This clone was found a few times. The chain uses TRBV7-6 and TRBJ1-2, with D possibly matching TRBD1 (5 bases). V lost 2 bases and J lost 8, with 24 bases in between. The germline V gene encodes CDR1 SGHVS and CDR2 FNYEAQ. The CDR3 contains 17 residues. In DNA form, the CDR3 reads TGTGCCAGCAGCTTAAGTCCCCCGGCAGGGACGGGAGTAGGCTACACCTTC. Translated, it gives CASSLSPPAGTGVGYTF.

V usage is TRBV27 and J usage is TRBJ1-6, with D unclear. This CDR3 spans 16 amino acids. V was pared by 4 bases and J by 9 bases, with 19 bases between. Germline lookup yields CDR1 MNHEY and CDR2 SMNVEV (reference sequence). CDR3 loop: CASSSLLSWEISPLHF. The CDR3 DNA follows: TGTGCCAGCAGTTCCCTCCTGTCTTGGGAAATTTCACCCCTCCACTTT.

The chain's CDR3 is CASSSMQETQYF. In DNA, the CDR3 is TGTGCCAGCAGCTCGATGCAAGAGACCCAGTACTTC. The rearrangement links TRBV5-6 to TRBJ2-5; no definite D call. The V gene lost 3 bases and the J gene lost 2 bases, with 5 bases spanning the gap. This CDR3 contains 12 residues. Germline lookup yields CDR1 SGHDT and CDR2 YYEEEE. The whole variable domain, filled in from reference TRBV5-6 and TRBJ2-5, reads DAGVTQSPTHLIKTRGQQVTLRCSPKSGHDTVSWYQQALGQGPQFIFQYYEEEERQRGNFPDRFSGHQFPNYSSELNVNALLLGDSALYLCASSSMQETQYFGPGTRLLVL.

The chain links TRBV29-1 to TRBJ2-1; D may be TRBD2 (6 bases). Germline-derived CDR1 and CDR2 are SQVTM and ANQGSEA. The CDR3 extends over 16 amino acids. V gave up 6 bases and J gave up 4 bases, with 22 bases separating them. The CDR3 DNA is TGCAGCGTCGGGGGAGGTCTACTAGCCGTTTACAATGAGCAGTTCTTC. Translating gives CSVGGGLLAVYNEQFF.

The chain is built from TRBV9 and TRBJ2-7, with D perhaps matching TRBD1 or TRBD2 (5 bases each). The CDR3 is 14 residues long. The germline CDR1 and CDR2 sequences are SGDLS and YYNGEE. Trimming pared 3 bases from V and 7 bases from J, leaving 17 bases between. CDR3 nucleotide sequence: TGTGCCAGCAGCGGTCAGGACTGGACAAGAGAGCAGTACTTC. Amino acid sequence: CASSGQDWTREQYF.

This clone appeared a few times. The rearrangement joins TRBV2 to TRBJ2-1; tentatively, D is TRBD2 (5 bases). Germline CDR1 SNHLY, CDR2 FYNNEI. The CDR3 runs to 18 residues. The V end was cut by 8 bases, the J end by 4 bases, with 27 bases between. CDR3 in DNA: TGTGCCAGCCTACCGGTCGATTTCTCGAGCGGCCCTTACAATGAGCAGTTCTTC. Translation: CASLPVDFSSGPYNEQFF.

The gene calls are TRBV6-5 and TRBJ2-1, with D perhaps TRBD2 (6 bases). The CDR3 covers 14 residues. CDR1 is MNHEY and CDR2 is SVGAGI in the germline V gene. Between the trimmed V and J ends, which lost 6 bases and 4 bases, there was a span of 13 bases. Here the CDR3 reads CASRFGGLYNEQFF. DNA for the CDR3: TGTGCCAGCAGGTTTGGAGGGTTGTACAATGAGCAGTTCTTC.

This clone appeared once. The chain carries TRBV27 and TRBJ2-1; 7 bases line up with TRBD2. Germline values: CDR1 MNHEY, CDR2 SMNVEV (reference sequence). V gave up 5 bases and J gave up 4 bases; unmatched junction bases: 14. The CDR3 runs to 17 residues. CDR3 nucleotide sequence: TGTGCCAGCAGTCTCACCTCGAGTAGCGGGTATTACAATGAGCAGTTCTTC. Translating it yields CASSLTSSSGYYNEQFF.

The genes are TRBV11-2 and TRBJ1-6, with TRBD1 matching over 8 bases. This CDR3 has 14 residues. The junction had 4 bases not matched to a gene; V was cut back by 4 bases and J by 8 bases. In germline, CDR1 is SGHAT, CDR2 FQNNGV. The CDR3 nucleotides read TGTGCCAGCAGCTCACAGGGGGATGATTCACCCCTCCACTTT. Translation gives CASSSQGDDSPLHF.

The chain employs TRBV7-8 and TRBJ2-5, with 9 bases fitting TRBD2. Germline CDR1 SGHVS, CDR2 FQNEAQ. The CDR3 is 15 amino acids. With 5 bases clipped from V and 4 bases from J, the junction kept 8 bases outside the gene matches. This CDR3 reads CASSRLAGEGETQYF. In DNA, the CDR3 is TGTGCCAGCAGCCGATTAGCGGGAGAAGGAGAGACCCAGTACTTC.